The rows below give T cell receptor beta chains drawn from one sample of a study of blood T cells in healthy people across ages. TCRdb ran MiXCR on the 5' RACE reads and lists one entry per CDR3 protein. The data hold 1.5 million to 2 million distinct CDR3 sequences, with about 39% observed a single time. The sequenced sample consisted of blood. These TCRs come from a human donor in good health. Both conserved end residues are part of each CDR3. The D gene is left open where the match is weak. Size is omitted from some rows. Given values are once, few, many or a class for expanded clones.

clone_size d_call j_call v_call cdr3_aa cdr3_nt
few TRBD1 TRBJ1-1 TRBV12-3/TRBV12-4 CASSNWDRDREAFF TGTGCCAGCTCGAATTGGGACCGGGACAGGGAGGCTTTCTTT
. TRBD1 TRBJ2-1 TRBV6-1 CASSRTPGGRSYNEQFF TGTGCCAGCAGTCGGACTCCAGGGGGCCGATCCTACAATGAGCAGTTCTTC
. . TRBJ1-4 TRBV5-1 CAGSPGRGWPYEKLFF TGCGCCGGCAGCCCGGGTCGGGGTTGGCCCTATGAAAAACTGTTTTTT
. TRBD2 TRBJ2-1 TRBV20-1 CSARGSGGTCNEQFF TGCAGTGCTAGAGGGAGCGGGGGGACCTGCAATGAGCAGTTCTTC
few TRBD1 TRBJ2-7 TRBV6-2/TRBV6-3 CASREDGTGGAGEQYF TGTGCCAGCAGAGAGGACGGGACAGGGGGAGCGGGGGAGCAGTACTTC
. TRBD1 TRBJ1-2 TRBV10-3 CAIKGTGEGYTF TGTGCCATCAAGGGGACAGGGGAAGGCTACACCTTC
. . TRBJ1-1 TRBV7-9 CASSLYAGPNTEAFF TGTGCCAGCAGCTTATATGCAGGCCCTAACACTGAAGCTTTCTTT
. TRBD1 TRBJ1-2 TRBV20-1 CSARGLGQGPLYGYTF TGCAGTGCTAGAGGGCTAGGACAGGGACCACTCTATGGCTACACCTTC
. TRBD2 TRBJ2-3 TRBV4-2 CASSQEGGGASIDTQYF TGTGCCAGCAGCCAAGAGGGCGGGGGGGCCTCGATAGATACGCAGTATTTT
few . TRBJ2-3 TRBV2 CASNRGEADTQYF TGTGCCAGCAATAGGGGGGAGGCAGATACGCAGTATTTT
. . TRBJ1-4 TRBV29-1 CSGCGPWATNEKLFF TGCAGCGGATGCGGGCCGTGGGCAACTAATGAAAAACTGTTTTTT
. . TRBJ2-1 TRBV12-3/TRBV12-4 CASSFGGGRYNEQFF TGTGCCAGCAGTTTCGGAGGGGGCCGGTACAATGAGCAGTTCTTC
. TRBD1 TRBJ2-7 TRBV12-3/TRBV12-4 CASSSDRVNVYEQYF TGTGCCAGCAGTTCAGACAGGGTAAATGTTTACGAGCAGTACTTC
once . TRBJ2-2 TRBV4-3 CASSHPGKNTGELFF TGCGCCAGCAGCCACCCAGGGAAGAACACCGGGGAGCTGTTTTTT
. TRBD1 TRBJ2-1 TRBV13 CASTTGEWVYNEQFF TGTGCCAGCACCACAGGGGAATGGGTTTACAATGAGCAGTTCTTC
few . TRBJ1-1 TRBV11-1 CASSWQSGLNTEAFF TGTGCCAGCAGCTGGCAGTCGGGCCTGAACACTGAAGCTTTCTTT
. . TRBJ2-5 TRBV21-1 CASTPRLAGAAIEETQYF TGTGCCAGCACCCCACGACTAGCGGGGGCCGCGATCGAAGAGACCCAGTACTTC
. . TRBJ2-3 TRBV27 CASSRDHTVADTQYF TGTGCCAGCAGTCGGGACCACACCGTCGCAGATACGCAGTATTTT
. . TRBJ1-6 TRBV4-1 CASSRIQGESPLHF TGCGCCAGCAGCCGCATCCAAGGGGAGTCACCCCTCCACTTT
few TRBD2 TRBJ2-3 TRBV4-2 CASSQEDLAGEGDTQYF TGTGCCAGCAGCCAAGAGGATTTGGCGGGGGAAGGAGATACGCAGTATTTT
. . TRBJ2-5 TRBV11-1 CASSFSGSLGEIQYF TGTGCCAGCAGCTTTTCCGGGAGCCTCGGGGAGATCCAGTACTTC
few . TRBJ1-2 TRBV7-3 CASSLSPGQLGGYTF TGTGCCAGCAGCTTAAGCCCCGGGCAGCTGGGTGGCTACACCTTC
once TRBD1 TRBJ2-1 TRBV7-8 CASSFTTGQVSNEQFF TGTGCCAGCAGCTTTACGACCGGACAGGTCTCCAATGAGCAGTTCTTC
few . TRBJ1-1 TRBV29-1 CSVEDENTEAFF TGCAGCGTGGAAGACGAAAACACTGAAGCTTTCTTT
. . TRBJ2-5 TRBV29-1 CSVAQKETQYF TGCAGCGTTGCCCAGAAAGAGACCCAGTACTTC
once . TRBJ2-5 TRBV7-2 CASSLSGSAAAETQYF TGTGCCAGCAGCTTATCCGGCAGCGCGGCCGCGGAGACCCAGTACTTC
. . TRBJ1-5 TRBV6-6 CASSYSRQENQPQHF TGTGCCAGCAGTTACTCTAGACAGGAAAATCAGCCCCAGCATTTT
few TRBD2 TRBJ2-3 TRBV4-2 CASSLKRGTQDTQYF TGTGCCAGCAGCCTAAAGCGGGGGACCCAAGATACGCAGTATTTT
few . TRBJ1-1 TRBV28 CASSLRPGEDTEAFF TGTGCCAGCAGTTTACGGCCGGGGGAGGACACTGAAGCTTTCTTT
few . TRBJ2-7 TRBV5-1 CASSLGSGMVYEQYF TGCGCCAGCAGCTTGGGCTCCGGTATGGTTTACGAGCAGTACTTC
. TRBD1 TRBJ1-5 TRBV12-3/TRBV12-4 CAGRNPGQAQHF TGTGCCGGCAGGAACCCAGGACAGGCCCAGCATTTT
. TRBD2 TRBJ2-1 TRBV7-2 CASSLAHSAGGYNEQFF TGTGCCAGCAGCTTAGCGCATTCAGCGGGGGGCTACAATGAGCAGTTCTTC
. TRBD2 TRBJ2-1 TRBV28 CASSFQGLEEFF TGTGCCAGCAGTTTCCAGGGACTAGAAGAGTTCTTC
few . TRBJ2-5 TRBV29-1 CSVEDGGARETQYF TGCAGCGTTGAAGATGGGGGGGCGCGAGAGACCCAGTACTTC
few TRBD1 TRBJ1-2 TRBV29-1 CGVGTGAGGYTF TGCGGCGTTGGGACAGGGGCCGGGGGCTACACCTTC
many TRBD2 TRBJ2-7 TRBV3-1 CASSRGRDSYEQYF TGTGCCAGCAGCCGGGGGAGGGACTCCTACGAGCAGTACTTC
. TRBD2 TRBJ2-5 TRBV5-1 CASSSGTSSSETQYF TGCGCCAGCAGCAGCGGGACTAGCAGTAGTGAGACCCAGTACTTC
many . TRBJ2-7 TRBV29-1 CSVAVSFDEQYF TGCAGCGTGGCGGTGTCGTTCGACGAGCAGTACTTC
. . TRBJ2-3 TRBV14 CASSPNNPTDTQYF TGTGCCAGCAGCCCCAACAACCCCACAGATACGCAGTATTTT
. . TRBJ2-1 TRBV4-3 CASSQDNSPVYNERFF TGCGCCAGCAGCCAAGATAACTCTCCAGTATACAATGAGCGGTTCTTC
. TRBD1 TRBJ1-2 TRBV7-9 CASSSLGTVDGHTF TGTGCCAGCAGCTCCCTCGGGACAGTTGATGGCCACACCTTC